This TCR beta chain was captured in a study of shared clonotypes between healthy human individuals (TCRdb year 2020). Describing the broader study: The cohort included a few men and two women between 18 and 49 years of age. To increase sequencing depth and limit assay-specific biases, different laboratories used diverse techniques to prepare libraries and sequence TCR repertoires. Blood TCR repertoires of a handful of healthy adults were deeply sequenced to estimate repertoire size and the extent of clonotype sharing between individuals. Leukapheresis yielded between about 0.94 and 10 billion PBMCs per donor. For each donor, CD4 naive and CD4 memory were each run on three plates, CD8 naive on two plates, and CD8 memory on one plate.

There are 14 amino acids in the CDR3, from cysteine to phenylalanine inclusive. The read is trimmed to its CDR3 DNA, 42 bases read in frame from base 1. The germline V gene provides CDR1 SQVTM and CDR2 ANQGSEA. Trimming at the junction amounts to 6 bases on V and 1 base on J, and the germline ends lie 13 bases apart. As regards this clone: Its cognate antigen has yet to be identified. It has no much larger one-base neighbor in the sample; base qualities were not kept.

Healthy HIV-negative adults with no recently reported acute infections or vaccinations were included as donors. All donors were Caucasian adults living in Nashville, Tennessee, USA. CD4+ T cells were enriched by magnetic negative selection; naive cells were then positively selected on CD45RA, and the negative fraction formed the memory subset. Blood was collected by leukapheresis, and PBMCs were isolated by Ficoll-Histopaque density gradient centrifugation and then cryopreserved in liquid nitrogen vapor phase. Analytical flow cytometry was used to check the purity and quantity of every magnetically sorted T cell population. Genomic DNA was isolated from each sorted fraction and quantified by UV absorbance on a Nanodrop 2000c. Using the deep immunoSEQ assay, multiplex PCR amplified TCR CDR3 regions from genomic DNA. Genomic DNA extracted from each cell subset was distributed evenly over all wells of several immunoSEQ 96-well plates, and each plate served as one replicate. For sorted subsets, each replicate PCR was loaded with about 0.2 ug genomic DNA, equivalent to about 30,000 T cell genomes. Purified libraries were quantified with a Qubit 3.0 fluorometer, sized on a Bioanalyzer 2100, and re-quantified with the KAPA Library Quantification kit. Every immunoSEQ 96-well plate was sequenced on a dedicated single-read 150-cycle Illumina NextSeq 550 flow cell. As for the original processing: Because only junctional sequences without quality scores were contained in the immunoSEQ output, filtering matching that applied to full-length reads could not be performed. Sequences were annotated with PyIR, a Python wrapper for IgBLAST v1.9, and V/J genes and CDR3 were assigned using IMGT germline references. Reads were removed for weak V/J assignments (E-value above 1e-6), missing CDR3, stop codons, out-of-frame junctions, or ambiguous translated residues. V3J clonotypes were defined by identical inferred V gene, J gene, and CDR3 amino acid sequence. Percentage overlap between repertoires was computed as shared unique clonotypes divided by the size of the smaller repertoire. Richness of each repertoire was evaluated using RTK rarefaction, the Chao1 estimator, and Recon v2.1 estimates of unobserved clonotypes. Generation probabilities were computed with OLGA for all TCRbeta clonotypes obtained by the gDNA method from a few donors. This immuneACCESS table, as held by TCRdb, lists in-frame sequences with V and J called but not all clones. Of the missing ones, under half trace to an unresolved V gene in checked studies; the others have no known cause. Clonal size and the V and J genes are those of that table, whereas D and trimming came from the DNA. Present in this sample are about 1.4 million clones, 95% to 97% of which were seen just once. Jointly, the top ten make up roughly 1.2% of the sample.

Findings and caveats that apply to the study as a whole: Only blood was sampled, and tissue TCR repertoires likely differ from those in blood. Clonotypes shared by all four sorted-subset donors showed higher generation probabilities than non-shared clonotypes. Pairwise subsampling led to the expectation that sequencing depth would affect the degree of clonotype sharing among donors. The small number of donors limited the genetic and exposure-history diversity represented. Sharing across a few donors was observed for around 5% of naive CD4, over 3% of naive CD8, 2% to 2.5% of memory CD4, and about 0.38% of memory CD8 clonotypes. Incomplete sequencing was indicated by rarefaction of sorted-subset datasets, despite the large sequencing depth. Larger estimated clonotype richness was generally found for naive subsets than for memory subsets.

The receptor was derived from a man aged 25 to 45 in good health. The sample comprised naive CD4+ T cells sorted from blood. The cell subset or site label of this sample denotes: CD45RA+ positively selected. The V and J genes are TRBV29-1 and TRBJ2-1, with a tentative D gene TRBD1 over 5 matching bases. The CDR3 in this case is CSVEAGKSYNEQFF. The DNA is as follows: TGCAGCGTCGAGGCAGGGAAGTCCTACAATGAGCAGTTCTTC.